This T cell receptor (beta chain) comes out of a study of shared clonotypes between healthy human individuals. A word on this clone: The antigen is unknown.

Per germline, CDR1 SGHDT and CDR2 YYEEEE. Trimming took 0 bases from V and 0 from J, leaving 7 bases between them. The CDR3 spans 15 residues. In the original workflow: From ImmunoSEQ came sequences covering only the junction and carrying no quality scores, so filtering differed. Method: immunoSEQ multiplex PCR; TCRdb's copy keeps in-frame clones and lacks some. The D gene and trimming were derived from the DNA, and the V and J assignments and clone size from that table. The sample shows roughly 2 million clones, about 95% of them seen only once. Naivety among CD8 cells was defined by CD45RO negativity and positive CCR7 selection, thereby excluding terminally differentiated effector memory CD45RA+ cells. General observations from the study: Compared with clonotypes that all four donors shared, non-shared clonotypes had lower generation probabilities.

This rearrangement joins TRBV5-6 to TRBJ1-5; D gene uncertain. The clonotype was recovered from a man aged 18 to 29 in good health. The sequenced sample was naive CD8+ T cells sorted from blood. The CDR3: CASSLGSYSNQPQHF. The DNA of the CDR3 is TGTGCCAGCAGCTTGGGGTCCTATAGCAATCAGCCCCAGCATTTT.